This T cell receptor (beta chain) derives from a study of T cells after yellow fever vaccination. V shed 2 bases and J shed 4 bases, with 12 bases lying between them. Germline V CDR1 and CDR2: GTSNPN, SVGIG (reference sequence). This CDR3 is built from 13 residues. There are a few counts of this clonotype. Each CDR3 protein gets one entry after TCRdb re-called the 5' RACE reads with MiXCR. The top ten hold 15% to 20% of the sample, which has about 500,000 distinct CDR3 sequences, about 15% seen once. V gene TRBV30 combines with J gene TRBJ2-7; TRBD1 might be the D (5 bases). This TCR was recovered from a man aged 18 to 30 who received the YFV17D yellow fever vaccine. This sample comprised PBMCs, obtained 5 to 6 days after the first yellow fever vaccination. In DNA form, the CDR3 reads TGTGCCTGGAGTTCAGGGCTCGGGTACGAGCAGTACTTC. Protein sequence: CAWSSGLGYEQYF.